These 19 T cell receptor beta chains originate from one sample sequenced in a study of beta chain features in type 1 diabetes. The whole isolated RNA underwent reverse transcription, so sequencing captured expressed TCRB transcripts. This table comes from immunoSEQ multiplex PCR, and its TCRdb copy is limited to in-frame clones, with some not included. The sample has under 400,000 clones; roughly 12% are singletons. Antigens of these TCRs are unknown. General study results and limits: In every one of the four CD4+ subsets, TCRB CDR3s were moderately but significantly shorter in Type 1 diabetes patients.

Sequenced input: naive CD4+ T cells from blood. The receptors were gathered from a woman younger than 30 with type 1 diabetes.

Only a few counts were recorded for this clone. The chain has TRBV28 and TRBJ2-1, with TRBD1 identical over 9 bases. The CDR3 consists of 12 residues. Trimming removed 6 bases from V and 15 bases from J; junction bases left unmatched: 9. Germline-derived CDR1 and CDR2 are MDHEN and SYDVKM. The CDR3 loop is CASSITGGPWFF. The CDR3 DNA reads as TGTGCCAGCAGCATTACAGGGGGCCCTTGGTTCTTC.

This clone was found a few times. The genes are TRBV5-1 and TRBJ2-7, with 9 nucleotides matching TRBD1. Per germline, CDR1 SGHRS and CDR2 YFSETQ. This CDR3 contains 14 residues. The trim removed 4 bases at V and 3 bases at J, leaving 5 bases unmatched. This chain's CDR3 is CASSPSGQGYEQYF. CDR3 coding DNA: TGCGCCAGCAGCCCCTCGGGACAGGGCTACGAGCAGTACTTC. The full variable domain, its missing parts supplied by reference TRBV5-1 and TRBJ2-7, is KAGVTQTPRYLIKTRGQQVTLSCSPISGHRSVSWYQQTPGQGLQFLFEYFSETQRNKGNFPGRFSGRQFSNSRSEMNVSTLELGDSALYLCASSPSGQGYEQYFGPGTRLTVT.

On this clone itself: This CDR3 is also generated by other DNA sequences in the sample. This chain links TRBV7-2 with TRBJ2-5; 7 nucleotides line up with TRBD2. The CDR3 is 13 amino acids. Trimming at V came to 0 bases and at J to 5 bases, leaving 0 bases not matched to a gene. Germline values: CDR1 SGHTA, CDR2 FQGNSA. CDR3 region: CASSLAREETQYF. As DNA, the CDR3 is TGTGCCAGCAGCTTAGCGCGGGAGGAGACCCAGTACTTC.

This clone was observed a handful of times. The rearrangement uses TRBV12-5 and TRBJ1-2; D remains ambiguous. The CDR3 spans 12 residues. Germline CDR1 reads LGHNT; CDR2 reads FRNRAP. Trimming shortened V by 6 bases and J by 8 bases, and 13 bases separated the two germline ends. The CDR3 nucleotides are TGTGCTAGTGGCCGGGGTGCAGGCGGCTACACCTTC. Its translation: CASGRGAGGYTF.

The chain employs TRBV6-5 and TRBJ2-1; D is possibly TRBD2 (5 bases). CDR1 and CDR2 from the germline V gene are MNHEY and SVGAGI. The V end was cut by 10 bases, the J end by 5 bases, with 12 bases between. This CDR3 is built from 12 residues. As DNA, the CDR3 is TGTGCCACCAGCCCGGGGAACAATGAGCAGTTCTTC. This translates into CATSPGNNEQFF.

The V gene is TRBV19, the J gene TRBJ2-5; TRBD2 aligns across 7 bases. J gave up 0 bases and V 10 bases, and 5 bases lay outside the gene matches. Germline V gene sequence: CDR1 LNHDA, CDR2 SQIVND (reference sequence). The CDR3 contains 13 residues. The DNA of the CDR3 is TGTGCCAATCGACTAGCCAACCAAGAGACCCAGTACTTC. Protein product: CANRLANQETQYF.

In its sample, this clone was seen a few times. The chain employs TRBV7-9 and TRBJ2-7, with D unresolved. The CDR3 contains 14 residues. Germline loops: CDR1 SEHNR, CDR2 FQNEAQ (reference sequence). Trimming left V 4 bases short and J 1 base short, with 11 bases between. Written as DNA, the CDR3 is TGTGCCAGCAGCTCCATGACAACATCCTACGAGCAGTACTTC. Translating gives CASSSMTTSYEQYF.

The DNA for the CDR3 is TGTGCCAGCAGTGAAAGGGACAGACTCTACGAGCAGTACTTC. Translated, it gives CASSERDRLYEQYF. This chain uses TRBV2 with TRBJ2-7; 7 bases agree with TRBD1. Germline V gene lookup returns CDR1 SNHLY and CDR2 FYNNEI. This CDR3 region has 14 residues. Germline trimming cut 2 bases from V and 3 bases from J; bases unmatched to any gene: 4.

This clone was seen only a few times. V gene TRBV29-1 combines with J gene TRBJ2-5; possibly TRBD2 for D (5 bases). The CDR3 covers 14 residues. V lost 4 bases, J lost 4 bases, and 16 bases lay in between. Germline CDR1 SQVTM, CDR2 ANQGSEA. CDR3 sequence (DNA): TGCAGCGTTGGTCAAAGGGTTGGGAGAGAGACCCAGTACTTC. The encoded protein is CSVGQRVGRETQYF.

The chain links TRBV10-3 to TRBJ2-7, with D hard to call. Germline-derived CDR1 and CDR2 are ENHRY and SYGVKD. Trimming removed 4 bases at V and 5 bases at J, with 12 bases between. This CDR3 spans 13 amino acids. CDR3 sequence reads: CAISVPGTDEQYF. The DNA of the CDR3 is TGTGCCATCAGTGTGCCAGGTACCGACGAGCAGTACTTC.

The gene calls are TRBV9 and TRBJ2-3; the match to TRBD2 covers 13 bases. The CDR3 has 21 amino acids. Trimming at V came to 1 base and at J to 0 bases, leaving 14 bases not matched to a gene. Per germline, CDR1 SGDLS and CDR2 YYNGEE. The DNA for the CDR3 is TGTGCCAGCAGCGTATTCGGGGTCGGGACTAGCGGGGCTGCTAGCACAGATACGCAGTATTTT. Translating it yields CASSVFGVGTSGAASTDTQYF.

J is TRBJ2-3 and V is TRBV19, with a possible D match to TRBD1 (6 bases). V was pared by 4 bases and J by 4 bases, with 18 bases between. This CDR3 has 16 residues. Per the germline V gene, CDR1 is LNHDA and CDR2 is SQIVND (reference sequence). CDR3 nucleotides: TGTGCCAGTAGTACTTGGGCACAGGGTGTCTCAGATACGCAGTATTTT. This sequence encodes CASSTWAQGVSDTQYF.

This clone was observed a few times. The V gene is TRBV11-3, the J gene TRBJ2-4, with a tentative D call TRBD2 (6 bases). The CDR3 is made up of 15 amino acids. Trimming removed 5 bases at V and 0 bases at J, with 11 bases between. Germline V CDR1 and CDR2: SGHNT, YENEEA. The CDR3 coding sequence is TGTGCCAGCAGCCGCGGGGTAATAGCCAAAAACATTCAGTACTTC. It is translated as CASSRGVIAKNIQYF.

The chain has TRBV5-4 and TRBJ1-2; D is uncertain. This CDR3 is 14 amino acids long. CDR1 is SGHNT and CDR2 is YYREEE in the germline V gene (reference sequence). The V end lost 4 bases, the J end lost 5 bases, and 15 bases lay between the germline ends. The CDR3 is CASSRPQQEYGYTF. CDR3 in DNA: TGTGCCAGCAGCCGTCCCCAGCAGGAATATGGCTACACCTTC.

This clone has just a few counts. This chain joins TRBV14 and TRBJ2-3; D uncertain. The CDR3 spans 13 residues. The V end was cut by 7 bases, the J end by 2 bases, with 10 bases between. Germline V lookup: CDR1 SGHDN, CDR2 FVKESK. For the CDR3, the DNA is TGTGCCAGCACCCCACTTACCACAGATACGCAGTATTTT. Translation: CASTPLTTDTQYF.

This clone was observed a handful of times. The V and J genes are TRBV6-5 and TRBJ2-5, with TRBD1 matching over 9 bases. The CDR3 runs 15 residues. The trim removed 2 bases at V and 4 bases at J, leaving 5 bases unmatched. Germline CDR1 reads MNHEY; CDR2 reads SVGAGI. The CDR3 region is CASSYGTGKGETQYF. The CDR3 nucleotides are TGTGCCAGCAGTTACGGGACAGGGAAAGGAGAGACCCAGTACTTC.

V usage is TRBV4-1 and J usage is TRBJ1-2; D is uncertain. From germline, CDR1 is MGHRA and CDR2 YSYEKL. The V end was cut by 0 bases, the J end by 6 bases, with 8 bases between. The CDR3 contains 13 residues. The CDR3 DNA reads as TGCGCCAGCAGCCAAGATTACAAACATGGCTACACCTTC. Translation: CASSQDYKHGYTF.

The chain is built from TRBV5-4 and TRBJ2-4; 7 nucleotides agree with TRBD1. Germline values: CDR1 SGHNT, CDR2 YYREEE (reference sequence). The CDR3 runs to 14 residues. The J segment lost 5 bases and the V segment lost 4 bases, leaving 6 bases of the junction unmatched. The CDR3 here is CASSTRQGQNIQYF. The CDR3 DNA reads as TGTGCCAGCAGCACCCGACAGGGCCAAAACATTCAGTACTTC.

The rearrangement joins TRBV2 to TRBJ1-3, with 11 bases that match TRBD1. V trimming: 6 bases; J trimming: 0 bases; junction bases outside the gene matches: 1. Germline V CDR1 and CDR2: SNHLY, FYNNEI. The CDR3 is 15 amino acids. Here the CDR3 reads CASRGTGGSGNTIYF. The CDR3 region has the DNA TGTGCCAGCAGGGGGACAGGGGGCTCTGGAAACACCATATATTTT.